The 28 T cell receptor beta chains reported below all come from one sample, sequenced in a study of OX40 agonist ivuxolimab in advanced cancers. Clones were sequenced by immunoSEQ multiplex PCR, and TCRdb holds only the in-frame ones, with some missing. The sample lists tens of thousands of clones, almost 85% occurring once. The sample was CD4+ or CD8+ T cells sorted from blood, taken in a trial of the OX40 agonist ivuxolimab. The receptor source for this set is an adult with an advanced solid tumor such as melanoma, head and neck, liver or kidney cancer.

The genes are TRBV19 and TRBJ2-2; 9 nucleotides align to TRBD2. Germline lookup yields CDR1 LNHDA and CDR2 SQIVND (reference sequence). The CDR3 is 18 amino acids. Unmatched junction bases numbered 9, after V lost 0 bases and J lost 4 bases. The DNA of the CDR3 is TGTGCCAGTAGTATAGAGAGTAGCGGGAGAGTGAGCACCGGGGAGCTGTTTTTT. Encoded protein: CASSIESSGRVSTGELFF.

This clone was counted between two and nine times. The chain is built from TRBV12-1 and TRBJ2-7; the D call of TRBD2 is as the table states it, not checked on the DNA. TRBV12-1 is given as a pseudogene. The CDR3 contains 16 residues. The CDR3 DNA reads as TGTGCCAACACTCGGGGACTAGCGGGCCCGTCCTACGAGCAGTACTTC. This translates into CANTRGLAGPSYEQYF.

This clone turned up a few times. The chain is built from TRBV7-2 and TRBJ2-7; tentatively, D is TRBD2 (5 bases). CDR3 length: 14 amino acids. Per the germline V gene, CDR1 is SGHTA and CDR2 is FQGNSA. The V and J ends lost 3 bases and 2 bases respectively, with 11 bases between them. The CDR3 loop reads CASSLVDYPYEQYF. Written as DNA, the CDR3 is TGTGCCAGCAGCTTGGTTGACTACCCCTACGAGCAGTACTTC.

The chain links TRBV4-1 to TRBJ1-1; 9 bases fit TRBD1. Trimming at V came to 6 bases and at J to 3 bases, leaving 14 bases not matched to a gene. Per the germline V gene, CDR1 is MGHRA and CDR2 is YSYEKL. CDR3 size: 17 residues. In DNA form, the CDR3 reads TGCGCCAGCAGTTCACCCGCCGGGACAGGGCAGGACACTGAAGCTTTCTTT. The encoded protein is CASSSPAGTGQDTEAFF.

This clone was recorded once. V gene TRBV15 combines with J gene TRBJ1-5; D is ambiguous. This CDR3 is built from 14 residues. Germline loops: CDR1 LNHNV, CDR2 YYDKDF (reference sequence). The germline V and J ends were trimmed by 8 bases and 1 base, with 12 bases remaining between them. The CDR3 bases are TGTGCCACCGAGGAGGGCGTAAGCAATCAGCCCCAGCATTTT. Its translation is CATEEGVSNQPQHF.

The chain recombines TRBV7-9 with TRBJ2-3; D might be TRBD2 (6 bases). Germline V gene data show CDR1 as SEHNR and CDR2 as FQNEAQ (reference sequence). Trimming took off 1 base at V and 8 bases at J, with 13 bases between the two ends. CDR3 length: 14 amino acids. Written as DNA, the CDR3 is TGTGCCAGCAGCTTAGTACGGCAGGGACTTACGCAGTATTTT. Translation gives CASSLVRQGLTQYF.

This clone was recorded once. V usage is TRBV5-4 and J usage is TRBJ2-5, with 9 nucleotides matching TRBD2. CDR3 size: 15 residues. Germline V gene sequence: CDR1 SGHNT, CDR2 YYREEE (reference sequence). Trimming took 2 bases from V and 5 from J; bases not matched to a gene: 7. The CDR3 sequence: CASSFSGSFRETQYF. The DNA of the CDR3 is TGTGCCAGCAGCTTTAGCGGGAGTTTTAGGGAGACCCAGTACTTC.

V is TRBV7-2 and J is TRBJ2-1, with 8 bases identical to TRBD1. Germline V gene sequence: CDR1 SGHTA, CDR2 FQGNSA. V shed 0 bases and J 4 bases; nucleotides not matched to a gene: 8. The CDR3 sequence is 17 residues long. For the CDR3, the DNA is TGTGCCAGCAGCTTAGCGGGCGGGACAGGTGGGTACAATGAGCAGTTCTTC. This encodes CASSLAGGTGGYNEQFF.

There are a few counts of this clone. CDR3 protein: CASSVGGGGKPQHF. The CDR3 DNA reads as TGTGCCAGCAGCGTAGGGGGGGGCGGCAAGCCCCAGCATTTT. The chain is built from TRBV9 and TRBJ1-5; tentatively, D is TRBD1 (6 bases). CDR1 and CDR2 from the germline V gene are SGDLS and YYNGEE. This CDR3 contains 14 residues. V lost 0 bases, J lost 8 bases, and 12 bases lay in between.

The chain has TRBV7-2 and TRBJ2-7; D may be TRBD1 (5 bases). CDR3 size: 15 residues. CDR1 and CDR2 from the germline V gene are SGHTA and FQGNSA. V was pared by 4 bases and J by 2 bases, with 15 bases between. CDR3: CASSSPTGYTYEQYF. DNA for the CDR3: TGTGCCAGCAGCTCCCCCACAGGTTATACCTACGAGCAGTACTTC.

This chain joins TRBV6-1 and TRBJ2-3; D not resolved. V was clipped by 2 bases and J by 1 base, with 4 bases between them. CDR1 MNHNS and CDR2 SASEGT come from the germline V gene. The CDR3 has 13 residues. The CDR3 loop reads CASSERRTDTQYF. The CDR3, as DNA: TGTGCCAGCAGTGAACGGCGCACAGATACGCAGTATTTT.

This clone has just one count. V is TRBV6-1 and J is TRBJ2-1, with 7 positions matching TRBD1. The CDR3 is 15 amino acids. The ends lost 6 bases at V and 9 bases at J; junction bases unmatched: 14. Germline CDR1 MNHNS, CDR2 SASEGT. CDR3 nucleotides: TGTGCCAGCAGACCCCAGGCCAGACAGGGACGTGAGCAGTTCTTC. Its protein product is CASRPQARQGREQFF.

Note on this clone: Its ends do not fully match the called genes, so a read error is possible. This chain connects TRBV10-2 to TRBJ2-7, with unresolved D. The CDR3 loop spans 9 amino acids. Germline-derived CDR1 and CDR2 are WSHSY and SAAADI. CDR3 nucleotides: TGCGCCAGCAGTGAGTCGAGAGACTTC. Translation: CASSESRDF.

This sequence joins TRBV7-8 and TRBJ1-2; TRBD1 might be the D (5 bases). The CDR3 contains 13 residues. Germline V lookup: CDR1 SGHVS, CDR2 FQNEAQ. V was cut by 0 bases and J by 7 bases, with 9 bases left in between. The chain's CDR3 is CASSLAGRGGYTF. In nucleotides, the CDR3 is TGTGCCAGCAGCTTAGCAGGGAGGGGTGGCTACACCTTC.

The chain recombines TRBV5-1 with TRBJ2-5, with a possible D match to TRBD1 (6 bases). CDR1 and CDR2 from the germline V gene are SGHRS and YFSETQ. V lost 4 bases to trimming and J lost 0 bases, with 10 bases between them. CDR3 size: 14 residues. CDR3 nucleotide sequence: TGCGCCAGCAGCCTCGGGGACAACCAAGAGACCCAGTACTTC. The encoded protein is CASSLGDNQETQYF.

This clone was seen a few times. The V gene is TRBV6-5, the J gene TRBJ1-5, with no clear D. Deletions cut 2 bases from V and 4 bases from J, with 6 bases between. CDR1 and CDR2 from the germline V gene are MNHEY and SVGAGI. This CDR3 has 13 amino acids. DNA for the CDR3: TGTGCCAGCAGTTACAACGCAAATCAGCCCCAGCATTTT. Translating it yields CASSYNANQPQHF.

This clone appeared a few times. The chain links TRBV7-2 to TRBJ2-1, with 7 bases matching TRBD2. CDR3 size: 13 residues. Looked up from germline, CDR1 is SGHTA and CDR2 is FQGNSA. The V gene end was trimmed by 5 bases and the J gene end by 12 bases; junction bases not matched to a gene: 10. The CDR3: CASSPIGAGVQFF. CDR3 bases: TGTGCCAGCAGCCCCATTGGGGCGGGAGTGCAGTTCTTC.

The chain combines TRBV10-3 with TRBJ2-3; 15 bases map to TRBD2. The CDR3 is 18 amino acids. With 9 bases clipped from V and 0 bases from J, the junction kept 10 bases outside the gene matches. Germline CDR1 ENHRY, CDR2 SYGVKD. The DNA for the CDR3 is TGTGCCATTCGGACTAGCGGGAGGGCCGGGGGTAGCACAGATACGCAGTATTTT. Amino acid sequence: CAIRTSGRAGGSTDTQYF.

The chain couples TRBV9 to TRBJ2-2, with a weak D call TRBD2 (5 bases). Germline loops: CDR1 SGDLS, CDR2 YYNGEE. Trimming pared 5 bases from V and 3 bases from J, leaving 11 bases between. CDR3 length equals 14 residues. As DNA, the CDR3 is TGTGCCAGCAGTAAGGACTCCTACACCGGGGAGCTGTTTTTT. It yields the protein CASSKDSYTGELFF.

CDR3 residues: CASSSGLAGDEQYF. CDR3 nucleotides: TGTGCCAGCAGCTCCGGACTAGCGGGAGACGAGCAGTACTTC. V is TRBV7-8 and J is TRBJ2-7; 13 nucleotides agree with TRBD2. After removal of 4 bases from V and 5 bases from J, the junction contained 2 bases not matched to a gene. Germline V CDR1 and CDR2: SGHVS, FQNEAQ. The CDR3 runs to 14 residues.

The chain has TRBV7-8 and TRBJ1-1; D remains ambiguous. Germline lookup yields CDR1 SGHVS and CDR2 FQNEAQ. The CDR3 length is 15 residues. V lost 2 bases, J lost 1 base, and 11 bases lay in between. The CDR3: CASSLRPNPNTEAFF. CDR3 nucleotide sequence: TGTGCCAGCAGCTTACGCCCAAATCCGAACACTGAAGCTTTCTTT.

This rearrangement joins TRBV12-5 to TRBJ2-1; D not certain. Germline V gene lookup returns CDR1 LGHNT and CDR2 FRNRAP. The V gene lost 2 bases and the J gene lost 5 bases, with 4 bases spanning the gap. The CDR3 extends over 12 amino acids. The CDR3 here is CASGLYDNEQFF. Written as DNA, the CDR3 is TGTGCTAGTGGTTTGTACGACAATGAGCAGTTCTTC. The full variable domain, with the rest looked up from reference TRBV12-5 and TRBJ2-1, is DARVTQTPRHKVTEMGQEVTMRCQPILGHNTVFWYRQTMMQGLELLAYFRNRAPLDDSGMPKDRFSAEMPDATLATLKIQPSEPRDSAVYFCASGLYDNEQFFGPGTRLTVL.

V and J are TRBV28 and TRBJ2-5; D not certain. There are 15 residues in the CDR3. Deletions cut 1 base from V and 4 bases from J, with 13 bases between. Germline V CDR1 and CDR2: MDHEN, SYDVKM. DNA of the CDR3: TGTGCCAGCAGTTTATCACGTAGTTGGGGAGAGACCCAGTACTTC. Protein product: CASSLSRSWGETQYF.

This sequence joins TRBV5-5 and TRBJ2-5; 8 bases agree with TRBD2. The CDR3 spans 16 residues. Trimming removed 3 bases from V and 3 bases from J; junction bases left unmatched: 10. Germline CDR1 reads SGHKS; CDR2 reads YYEKEE (reference sequence). This CDR3 is CASSYLAGGSEETQYF. The CDR3 DNA reads TGTGCCAGCAGCTATCTCGCGGGAGGATCGGAAGAGACCCAGTACTTC.

This rearrangement joins TRBV9 to TRBJ2-7; 7 nucleotides align to TRBD2. The CDR3 runs 14 residues. J was trimmed by 0 bases and V by 2 bases; bases with no gene match: 2. Germline CDR1 and CDR2: SGDLS and YYNGEE. The CDR3 DNA sequence: TGTGCCAGCAGCGTCTCGGGGGGCTCCTACGAGCAGTACTTC. It specifies CASSVSGGSYEQYF. The full variable domain, its missing parts supplied by reference TRBV9 and TRBJ2-7, is DSGVTQTPKHLITATGQRVTLRCSPRSGDLSVYWYQQSLDQGLQFLIQYYNGEERAKGNILERFSAQQFPDLHSELNLSSLELGDSALYFCASSVSGGSYEQYFGPGTRLTVT.

The CDR3 DNA is TGTGCCAGCAGCGTAGTGAATGCCGCCAATGAGCAGTTCTTC. Translating gives CASSVVNAANEQFF. The V gene is TRBV9, the J gene TRBJ2-1; no firm D call. V gave up 0 bases and J gave up 6 bases, with 10 bases separating them. CDR3 length: 14 amino acids. Germline assignment: CDR1 SGDLS and CDR2 YYNGEE.

This chain joins TRBV5-4 and TRBJ2-7, with D unresolved. The length of the CDR3 is 13 residues. V gave up 4 bases and J gave up 7 bases, with 15 bases separating them. CDR1 is SGHNT and CDR2 is YYREEE in the germline V gene (reference sequence). CDR3 sequence (DNA): TGTGCCAGCAGCCCCAGACAAACGAGGGAGCAGTACTTC. This encodes CASSPRQTREQYF. Full variable domain (remainder filled in from reference TRBV5-4 and TRBJ2-7): ETGVTQSPTHLIKTRGQQVTLRCSSQSGHNTVSWYQQALGQGPQFIFQYYREEENGRGNFPPRFSGLQFPNYSSELNVNALELDDSALYLCASSPRQTREQYFGPGTRLTVT.

V is TRBV5-6 and J is TRBJ1-1, with TRBD1 identical over 7 bases. CDR1 SGHDT and CDR2 YYEEEE come from the germline V gene. V shed 1 base, J shed 4 bases, and the junction held 1 base outside the gene matches. The CDR3 runs 13 residues. CDR3 sequence (DNA): TGTGCCAGCAGCTTGACAGGGGTCACTGAAGCTTTCTTT. Protein sequence: CASSLTGVTEAFF. The full variable domain, completed using reference TRBV5-6 and TRBJ1-1, is DAGVTQSPTHLIKTRGQQVTLRCSPKSGHDTVSWYQQALGQGPQFIFQYYEEEERQRGNFPDRFSGHQFPNYSSELNVNALLLGDSALYLCASSLTGVTEAFFGQGTRLTVV.